Each of the 19 T cell receptor beta chains below was sequenced from the same sample in a study of vaccination effects on CD4 cells after COVID-19. No antigen has been assigned to these receptors. The repertoire was sequenced with immunoSEQ multiplex PCR; TCRdb's copy has only in-frame clones and lacks some. The sample holds 67,000 or so clones, roughly 70% seen once. Peptide-pool stimulation followed by sequencing identified expanded antigen-specific CD4+ clonotypes in the ViraFEST assay. Culture lasted about ten days before CD4+ T cell isolation. Vaccine recipients had no previous SARS-CoV-2 infection; their nucleocapsid antibodies were negative. The starting material was CD4+ T cells from PBMCs cultured with HCoV-OC43 spike peptides, obtained before COVID-19 vaccination. Subset in this sample: HCoV-OC43 spike overlapping peptide pool stimulation. The source is a human donor who received a COVID-19 vaccine.

The chain joins TRBV19 to TRBJ2-4; possibly TRBD2 for D (5 bases). Germline V lookup: CDR1 LNHDA, CDR2 SQIVND (reference sequence). V lost 0 bases and J lost 0, with 12 bases in between. The CDR3 covers 17 residues. CDR3: CASSIDLMGVAKNIQYF. The CDR3 bases are TGTGCCAGTAGTATAGATCTGATGGGAGTAGCCAAAAACATTCAGTACTTC.

The V call is TRBV19, the J call TRBJ1-2; TRBD1 might be the D (6 bases). V gave up 4 bases and J gave up 3 bases, with 15 bases separating them. The CDR3 extends over 15 amino acids. Germline V gene sequence: CDR1 LNHDA, CDR2 SQIVND (reference sequence). CDR3 sequence reads: CASSTRTAEDYGYTF. In nucleotides, the CDR3 is TGTGCCAGTAGTACCCGGACAGCGGAGGACTATGGCTACACCTTC.

In its sample, this clone was seen a few times. This chain joins TRBV2 and TRBJ2-5; the match to TRBD1 covers 10 bases. This CDR3 is 15 amino acids long. V was clipped by 4 bases and J by 4 bases; unmatched bases: 6. From germline, CDR1 is SNHLY and CDR2 FYNNEI. For the CDR3, the DNA is TGTGCCAGCAGTGTTGACAGGGGGCTGGCAGAGACCCAGTACTTC. It is translated as CASSVDRGLAETQYF. The complete variable domain, with remaining parts taken from reference TRBV2 and TRBJ2-5, reads EPEVTQTPSHQVTQMGQEVILRCVPISNHLYFYWYRQILGQKVEFLVSFYNNEISEKSEIFDDQFSVERPDGSNFTLKIRSTKLEDSAMYFCASSVDRGLAETQYFGPGTRLLVL.

The gene calls are TRBV7-3 and TRBJ2-1, with TRBD2 identical over 7 bases. This CDR3 has 16 residues. J was trimmed by 3 bases and V by 1 base; bases with no gene match: 6. Germline assignment: CDR1 SGHTA and CDR2 FQGTGA. CDR3 residues: CASSLKALASYNEQFF. The DNA for the CDR3 is TGTGCCAGCAGCTTAAAGGCACTAGCGAGCTACAATGAGCAGTTCTTC.

This rearrangement joins TRBV6-5 to TRBJ2-7; D might be TRBD2 (5 bases). Germline values: CDR1 MNHEY, CDR2 SVGAGI. The V end lost 6 bases, the J end lost 3 bases, and 12 bases lay between the germline ends. The CDR3 loop spans 13 amino acids. CDR3 nucleotide sequence: TGTGCCAGCAGCGCCATTGGACTCTACGAGCAGTACGTC. Translated: CASSAIGLYEQYV.

A few counts support this clone. This chain uses TRBV3-1 (or the pseudogene TRBV3-2) with TRBJ1-5; perhaps TRBD1 as D (6 bases). Trimming removed 4 bases from V and 4 bases from J, with 8 bases in between. The CDR3 length is 13 residues. Germline V gives CDR1 LGHDT, CDR2 YNNKEL (reference sequence). The CDR3 DNA reads as TGTGCCAGCAGCCCGACAGGAAATCAGCCCCAGCATTTT. It encodes CASSPTGNQPQHF.

CDR3 loop: CARSRGQRSSYEQYV. The CDR3 region has the DNA TGTGCCAGAAGCAGGGGACAGCGAAGCTCCTACGAGCAGTACGTC. The chain combines TRBV5-3 with TRBJ2-7; 7 bases are shared with TRBD1. TRBV5-3 is designated an ORF whose function remains uncertain. There are 15 residues in the CDR3. V lost 4 bases, J lost 0 bases, and 7 bases stayed unmatched.

This clone was counted a single time. The junction departs from the called germline gene at one end, perhaps through a read error. This rearrangement joins TRBV6-5 to TRBJ1-2; no firm D call. This CDR3 is 11 amino acids long. CDR1 MNHEY and CDR2 SVGAGI come from the germline V gene. The CDR3: CASSSAFQIFF. The DNA of the CDR3 is TGTGCCAGCAGTTCGGCTTTTCAGATCTTCTTC.

This chain uses TRBV7-9 with TRBJ1-2; TRBD1 matches 9 bases. The V gene's germline CDR1 is SEHNR and CDR2 FQNEAQ (reference sequence). The CDR3 runs 15 residues. The ends lost 5 bases at V and 5 bases at J; junction bases unmatched: 9. CDR3 loop: CASSTRDRAEYGYTF. CDR3 sequence (DNA): TGTGCCAGCAGCACCCGGGACAGGGCTGAGTATGGCTACACCTTC.

This chain uses TRBV7-2 with TRBJ2-1, with 10 bases identical to TRBD2. V lost 4 bases to trimming and J lost 6 bases; unmatched junction nucleotides: 9. The CDR3 extends over 16 amino acids. CDR1 and CDR2 (germline): SGHTA, FQGNSA. CDR3 in amino acids: CASSSQSGGAGNEQFF. The CDR3 region has the DNA TGTGCCAGCAGCTCACAAAGCGGGGGGGCTGGCAATGAGCAGTTCTTC.

V is TRBV28 and J is TRBJ1-5; D might be TRBD1 (6 bases). Germline-derived CDR1 and CDR2 are MDHEN and SYDVKM. V was pared by 5 bases and J by 3 bases, with 11 bases between. This CDR3 is built from 14 residues. CDR3: CASSGGGPNQPQHF. The CDR3 DNA reads as TGTGCCAGCAGTGGAGGGGGGCCCAATCAGCCCCAGCATTTT.

This clone showed up just a few times. The gene calls are TRBV7-3 and TRBJ2-2; a weak D match, TRBD1 (6 bases). The V gene lost 5 bases and the J gene lost 2 bases, with 9 bases spanning the gap. CDR3 length: 14 amino acids. Germline V CDR1 and CDR2: SGHTA, FQGTGA. The CDR3, as DNA: TGTGCCAGCAGCCGACAGGTTAACACCGGGGAGCTGTTTTTT. As protein: CASSRQVNTGELFF.

This chain uses TRBV12-3 or TRBV12-4 with TRBJ1-5; TRBD1 is a possible D gene (6 bases). This CDR3 contains 13 residues. V gave up 6 bases and J gave up 5 bases, with 11 bases separating them. This chain's CDR3 is CASSPHRDQPQHF. CDR3 nucleotide sequence: TGTGCCAGCAGCCCACACAGGGATCAGCCCCAGCATTTT.

This sequence joins TRBV5-1 and TRBJ1-1, with TRBD1 identical over 7 bases. There are 14 residues in the CDR3. The V gene's germline CDR1 is SGHRS and CDR2 YFSETQ. The V and J ends lost 2 bases and 4 bases, in that order; junction bases with no gene match: 5. The CDR3 coding sequence is TGCGCCAGCAGCTTCGACAGGGTTGGCACTGAAGCTTTCTTT. This encodes CASSFDRVGTEAFF.

In this sample, this clone turned up a few times. The V and J genes are TRBV19 and TRBJ1-1; D perhaps matches TRBD1 (6 bases). Germline V lookup: CDR1 LNHDA, CDR2 SQIVND (reference sequence). V lost 6 bases and J lost 0, with 11 bases in between. This CDR3 comprises 14 residues. The CDR3 coding sequence is TGTGCCAGTAGACCTGGACAGCTGAACACTGAAGCTTTCTTT. This encodes CASRPGQLNTEAFF.

This sequence joins TRBV5-4 and TRBJ2-3; TRBD1 aligns across 8 bases. The CDR3 sequence is 16 residues long. V lost 4 bases to trimming and J lost 1 base; unmatched junction nucleotides: 8. CDR1 is SGHNT and CDR2 is YYREEE in the germline V gene (reference sequence). The CDR3 DNA is TGTGCCAGCAGCCCCCCCAGGGGGCCGGGCACAGATACGCAGTATTTT. It specifies CASSPPRGPGTDTQYF.

This chain connects TRBV12-3 or TRBV12-4 to TRBJ2-1; perhaps TRBD2 as D (5 bases). Trimming removed 6 bases at V and 10 bases at J, with 10 bases between. The CDR3 is made up of 11 amino acids. The CDR3 region is CASSQLAEQFF. The CDR3 DNA sequence: TGTGCCAGCAGCCAGTTAGCGGAGCAGTTCTTC.

This chain connects TRBV7-2 to TRBJ1-3; D might be TRBD1 (5 bases). V was pared by 2 bases and J by 1 base, with 15 bases between. CDR1 and CDR2 (germline): SGHTA, FQGNSA. The CDR3 spans 17 residues. The CDR3 loop reads CASSLQAGLTSGNTIYF. CDR3 coding DNA: TGTGCCAGCAGCTTACAGGCGGGGCTCACATCTGGAAACACCATATATTTT.

The chain uses TRBV5-1 and TRBJ1-1; D is ambiguous. This CDR3 spans 14 amino acids. V dropped 4 bases and J dropped 0 bases, with 10 bases sitting between them. Germline V gene sequence: CDR1 SGHRS, CDR2 YFSETQ. The CDR3 sequence is CASSPRNMNTEAFF. The CDR3 DNA sequence: TGCGCCAGCAGCCCCAGGAATATGAACACTGAAGCTTTCTTT.